What follows are 27 T cell receptor beta chains derived from one specimen sequenced in a study of blood T cell repertoires in COVID-19. Produced via immunoSEQ multiplex PCR; TCRdb's table is partial and in-frame only. In the table there are some 340,000 clones, about four fifths of which are singletons. The specimen was peripheral blood. The receptors derive from a man aged 25-40 years with active or convalescent COVID-19.

V gene TRBV5-8 combines with J gene TRBJ2-6, with 7 nucleotides matching TRBD1. The CDR3 is 16 amino acids. Unmatched junction bases numbered 6, after V lost 6 bases and J lost 0 bases. Germline-derived CDR1 and CDR2 are SGHTS and YDEGEE. CDR3 coding DNA: TGTGCCAGCATCCTGACAGGGAGCTCTGGGGCCAACGTCCTGACTTTC. It is translated as CASILTGSSGANVLTF.

This chain connects TRBV10-2 to TRBJ2-3; D remains unclear. The CDR3 totals 12 residues. Germline assignment: CDR1 WSHSY and CDR2 SAAADI. V was pared by 10 bases and J by 7 bases, with 15 bases between. The CDR3 sequence: CATHRESYTQYF. For the CDR3, the DNA is TGCGCCACCCACAGAGAGAGCTATACGCAGTATTTT.

The rearrangement links TRBV24-1 to TRBJ2-7; 11 bases align to TRBD1. CDR1 and CDR2 (germline): KGHDR, SFDVKD. V trimming: 9 bases; J trimming: 0 bases; junction bases outside the gene matches: 9. There are 16 residues in the CDR3. CDR3 amino acids: CATQASGTGGSYEQYF. CDR3 bases: TGTGCCACCCAAGCATCCGGGACAGGGGGCTCCTACGAGCAGTACTTC.

The V call is TRBV20-1, the J call TRBJ2-5; unclear D gene. Germline-derived CDR1 and CDR2 are DFQATT and SNEGSKA (reference sequence). The CDR3 sequence is 15 residues long. V lost 3 bases and J lost 4, with 18 bases in between. The CDR3 nucleotides are TGCAGTGCTAGTCTAGGTGCCACAATCGGAGAGACCCAGTACTTC. It translates to CSASLGATIGETQYF.

The V and J genes are TRBV7-6 and TRBJ2-5; D gene unclear. The germline gives CDR1 SGHVS, CDR2 FNYEAQ. The CDR3 length is 17 residues. V was trimmed by 0 bases and J by 2 bases, leaving 16 bases between them. The CDR3 region is CASSLAVLRHLQETQYF. The CDR3 DNA sequence: TGTGCCAGCAGCTTAGCTGTACTTCGACACTTACAAGAGACCCAGTACTTC.

V and J are TRBV11-3 and TRBJ2-7, with 12 bases lining up with TRBD2. The CDR3 is made up of 13 amino acids. The J segment lost 6 bases and the V segment lost 6 bases, leaving 3 bases of the junction unmatched. The germline V gene encodes CDR1 SGHNT and CDR2 YENEEA. CDR3: CASRLTSGSEQYF. DNA for the CDR3: TGTGCCAGCAGGCTGACTAGCGGGAGCGAGCAGTACTTC.

This clone was recorded a few times. The chain is built from TRBV7-3 and TRBJ2-1, with TRBD1 as a possible D gene (6 bases). The ends were cut back, 2 bases at V and 8 bases at J, with 13 bases in the middle. The CDR3 sequence is 14 residues long. Germline V gene lookup returns CDR1 SGHTA and CDR2 FQGTGA. The CDR3 sequence: CASSLLQGGDEQFF. The CDR3 DNA is TGTGCCAGCAGCTTATTACAGGGTGGCGATGAGCAGTTCTTC. Supplemented by reference TRBV7-3 and TRBJ2-1, the full variable domain reads GAGVSQTPSNKVTEKGKYVELRCDPISGHTALYWYRQSLGQGPEFLIYFQGTGAADDSGLPNDRFFAVRPEGSVSTLKIQRTERGDSAVYLCASSLLQGGDEQFFGPGTRLTVL.

The V gene is TRBV11-3, the J gene TRBJ2-1; 15 nucleotides align to TRBD2. The CDR3 runs to 17 residues. The trim removed 4 bases at V and 7 bases at J, leaving 8 bases unmatched. CDR1 is SGHNT, CDR2 YENEEA, per germline. The CDR3 DNA follows: TGTGCCAGCAGCTCCTGGACTAGCGGGGGGGTCCGAAATGAGCAGTTCTTC. Its translation is CASSSWTSGGVRNEQFF.

The V call is TRBV30, the J call TRBJ2-5, with 7 bases matching TRBD2. The CDR3 sequence is 12 residues long. The V and J ends lost 2 bases and 5 bases, in that order; junction bases with no gene match: 2. Germline values: CDR1 GTSNPN, CDR2 SVGIG (reference sequence). In nucleotides, the CDR3 is TGTGCCTGGAGTCTCGGGAGGGAGACCCAGTACTTC. It translates to CAWSLGRETQYF.

The V gene is TRBV24-1, the J gene TRBJ2-5; 11 bases align to TRBD1. Per germline, CDR1 KGHDR and CDR2 SFDVKD. CDR3 size: 21 residues. The junction had 14 bases not matched to a gene; V was cut back by 0 bases and J by 0 bases. The DNA for the CDR3 is TGTGCCACCAGTGATTTGCGGGAAGGGGGGACAGGGGGATCGTACCAAGAGACCCAGTACTTC. Translated: CATSDLREGGTGGSYQETQYF.

The chain joins TRBV2 to TRBJ2-5; possibly TRBD2 for D (7 bases). Trimming took 6 bases from V and 2 from J, leaving 16 bases between them. The CDR3 consists of 15 residues. CDR1 SNHLY and CDR2 FYNNEI come from the germline V gene. In DNA, the CDR3 is TGTGCCAGCAGATCGGTGGGGGGGCGGCAAGAGACCCAGTACTTC. Its protein is CASRSVGGRQETQYF. The full variable domain, with the rest looked up from reference TRBV2 and TRBJ2-5, is EPEVTQTPSHQVTQMGQEVILRCVPISNHLYFYWYRQILGQKVEFLVSFYNNEISEKSEIFDDQFSVERPDGSNFTLKIRSTKLEDSAMYFCASRSVGGRQETQYFGPGTRLLVL.

This chain links TRBV5-1 with TRBJ1-2, with D tentatively TRBD1 (6 bases). Germline V gene data show CDR1 as SGHRS and CDR2 as YFSETQ. V lost 0 bases to trimming and J lost 7 bases, with 10 bases between them. The CDR3 is 13 residues long. For the CDR3, the DNA is TGCGCCAGCAGCTTGGAACAGGGCTCTGGCTACACCTTC. This translates into CASSLEQGSGYTF. Variable domain in full (rest from reference TRBV5-1 and TRBJ1-2): KAGVTQTPRYLIKTRGQQVTLSCSPISGHRSVSWYQQTPGQGLQFLFEYFSETQRNKGNFPGRFSGRQFSNSRSEMNVSTLELGDSALYLCASSLEQGSGYTFGSGTRLTVV.

In its sample, this clone was seen once. The genes are TRBV5-4 and TRBJ2-7; perhaps TRBD1 as D (6 bases). CDR1 and CDR2 from the germline V gene are SGHNT and YYREEE (reference sequence). V was cut by 0 bases and J by 3 bases, with 13 bases left in between. The length of the CDR3 is 15 residues. The CDR3 protein is CASSLDRAALYEQYF. CDR3 nucleotide sequence: TGTGCCAGCAGCTTGGACAGGGCCGCCCTCTACGAGCAGTACTTC.

The chain recombines TRBV5-4 with TRBJ2-3; D is perhaps TRBD1 (6 bases). V was trimmed by 5 bases and J by 11 bases, leaving 15 bases between them. Germline V CDR1 and CDR2: SGHNT, YYREEE (reference sequence). The CDR3 runs 12 residues. CDR3 residues: CASRSTGTEQYF. CDR3 coding DNA: TGTGCCAGCAGATCAACAGGGACCGAGCAGTATTTT. Supplemented by reference TRBV5-4 and TRBJ2-3, the full variable domain reads ETGVTQSPTHLIKTRGQQVTLRCSSQSGHNTVSWYQQALGQGPQFIFQYYREEENGRGNFPPRFSGLQFPNYSSELNVNALELDDSALYLCASRSTGTEQYFGPGTRLTVL.

The chain uses TRBV11-2 and TRBJ2-5; D might be TRBD2 (7 bases). This CDR3 has 15 residues. Germline values: CDR1 SGHAT, CDR2 FQNNGV. Trimming removed 2 bases from V and 7 bases from J, with 17 bases in between. CDR3 nucleotides: TGTGCCAGCAGCTTACGGACAGATTGGGAGGGGACCCAGTACTTC. Translating it yields CASSLRTDWEGTQYF. Full variable domain (outside the CDR3, taken from reference TRBV11-2 and TRBJ2-5): EAGVAQSPRYKIIEKRQSVAFWCNPISGHATLYWYQQILGQGPKLLIQFQNNGVVDDSQLPKDRFSAERLKGVDSTLKIQPAKLEDSAVYLCASSLRTDWEGTQYFGPGTRLLVL.

This chain joins TRBV7-8 and TRBJ1-1; the D is unclear. The V gene's germline CDR1 is SGHVS and CDR2 FQNEAQ. V was shortened by 2 bases and J by 0 bases, with 10 bases between the two germline ends. The CDR3 contains 15 residues. CDR3 region: CASSLTRTLNTEAFF. For the CDR3, the DNA is TGTGCCAGCAGCTTAACGAGGACTCTGAACACTGAAGCTTTCTTT.

The chain links TRBV11-2 to TRBJ2-2; perhaps TRBD1 as D (6 bases). CDR1 is SGHAT, CDR2 FQNNGV, per germline. There are 15 residues in the CDR3. V was trimmed by 3 bases and J by 3 bases, leaving 11 bases between them. CDR3 sequence reads: CASSLTGTHTGELFF. CDR3 DNA sequence: TGTGCCAGCAGCTTGACCGGGACACACACCGGGGAGCTGTTTTTT.

The rearrangement uses TRBV5-1 and TRBJ1-1, with 7 bases fitting TRBD1. Per the germline V gene, CDR1 is SGHRS and CDR2 is YFSETQ. Losses at the gene ends were 1 base for V and 3 bases for J; bases not matched to a gene: 3. The CDR3 extends over 14 amino acids. The DNA for the CDR3 is TGCGCCAGCAGCTTGCCGGGACAGTACACTGAAGCTTTCTTT. Amino acids: CASSLPGQYTEAFF.

The rearrangement links TRBV28 to TRBJ1-5; D possibly corresponds to TRBD1 (6 bases). The CDR3 loop spans 15 amino acids. The V and J ends lost 5 bases and 8 bases respectively, with 19 bases between them. Germline-derived CDR1 and CDR2 are MDHEN and SYDVKM. The CDR3 sequence: CASSPIDRYAKPQHF. DNA for the CDR3: TGTGCCAGCAGTCCCATTGACAGGTACGCTAAGCCCCAGCATTTT. The whole variable domain, filled in from reference TRBV28 and TRBJ1-5, reads DVKVTQSSRYLVKRTGEKVFLECVQDMDHENMFWYRQDPGLGLRLIYFSYDVKMKEKGDIPEGYSVSREKKERFSLILESASTNQTSMYLCASSPIDRYAKPQHFGDGTRLSIL.

This clone occurred a few times. The V and J genes are TRBV7-8 and TRBJ1-3, with D uncertain. The V and J ends lost 0 bases and 7 bases respectively, with 10 bases between them. Looked up from germline, CDR1 is SGHVS and CDR2 is FQNEAQ. The CDR3 consists of 14 residues. CDR3 sequence reads: CASSLASGMNTIYF. CDR3 nucleotide sequence: TGTGCCAGCAGCTTAGCTAGCGGGATGAACACCATATATTTT.

This clone was recorded a few times. V usage is TRBV7-9 and J usage is TRBJ1-2; D possibly corresponds to TRBD1 (5 bases). CDR1 is SEHNR, CDR2 FQNEAQ, per germline (reference sequence). The CDR3 loop spans 11 amino acids. The V gene lost 10 bases and the J gene lost 8 bases, with 14 bases spanning the gap. CDR3 nucleotides: TGTGCCACTAGGTCGGGGGACGGCTACACCTTC. This encodes CATRSGDGYTF.

This clone was observed a few times. Other DNA sequences in the same sample also yield this CDR3. This chain connects TRBV12-3 or TRBV12-4 to TRBJ2-7; TRBD1 aligns across 9 bases. This CDR3 is built from 13 residues. V lost 5 bases, J lost 3 bases, and 2 bases stayed unmatched. The CDR3 sequence: CASSPGQGYEQYF. The CDR3 DNA sequence: TGTGCCAGCAGTCCGGGACAGGGCTACGAGCAGTACTTC.

This rearrangement joins TRBV7-7 to TRBJ2-1, with a tentative D call TRBD2 (5 bases). The length of the CDR3 is 20 residues. The germline CDR1 and CDR2 sequences are SSHAT and FNYEAQ (reference sequence). Trimming took off 5 bases at V and 0 bases at J, with 26 bases between the two ends. In DNA form, the CDR3 reads TGTGCCAGCAGCCGTCCTGAGGAGGATGGGCGGGCGAGCTCCTACAATGAGCAGTTCTTC. This encodes CASSRPEEDGRASSYNEQFF.

This clone came up once. The V and J genes are TRBV7-9 and TRBJ1-4, with 8 bases that match TRBD1. The ends lost 4 bases at V and 5 bases at J; junction bases unmatched: 6. Germline CDR1 and CDR2: SEHNR and FQNEAQ (reference sequence). This CDR3 spans 15 amino acids. CDR3 protein: CASSSGQGVNEKLFF. The CDR3 DNA reads TGTGCCAGCAGCTCCGGACAGGGCGTAAATGAAAAACTGTTTTTT.

To note about this clone: The sample holds other DNA sequences that translate to the same CDR3. The rearrangement uses TRBV18 and TRBJ2-7; 11 positions match TRBD1. Germline V gene lookup returns CDR1 KGHSH and CDR2 LQKENI. This CDR3 is 16 amino acids long. The trim removed 3 bases at V and 0 bases at J, leaving 4 bases unmatched. The CDR3 here is CASSPRDRGSSYEQYF. CDR3 sequence (DNA): TGTGCCAGCTCACCCCGGGACAGGGGGAGCTCCTACGAGCAGTACTTC.

The chain carries TRBV7-9 and TRBJ1-5; the D gene is possibly TRBD1 (5 bases). Germline values: CDR1 SEHNR, CDR2 FQNEAQ (reference sequence). The V end was cut by 5 bases, the J end by 1 base, with 15 bases between. This CDR3 has 16 amino acids. As DNA, the CDR3 is TGTGCCAGCAGCCTCGGAGGGCGGGGGAGCAATCAGCCCCAGCATTTT. Amino acids: CASSLGGRGSNQPQHF. Drawing the rest from reference TRBV7-9 and TRBJ1-5, the complete variable domain is DTGVSQNPRHKITKRGQNVTFRCDPISEHNRLYWYRQTLGQGPEFLTYFQNEAQLEKSRLLSDRFSAERPKGSFSTLEIQRTEQGDSAMYLCASSLGGRGSNQPQHFGDGTRLSIL.

The gene calls are TRBV19 and TRBJ1-2; the D gene is possibly TRBD1 (6 bases). Between the trimmed V and J ends, which lost 4 bases and 8 bases, there was a span of 11 bases. This CDR3 is 12 amino acids long. CDR1 is LNHDA, CDR2 SQIVND, per germline (reference sequence). DNA of the CDR3: TGTGCCAGTAGTACTCAGGGGATAGGCTACACCTTC. Its protein product is CASSTQGIGYTF.